Listed here are 28 T cell receptor beta chains from one sample, sequenced in a study of blood T cell repertoires in COVID-19. Some clones are missing from TCRdb's copy, which holds only in-frame ones; the method was immunoSEQ multiplex PCR. The sample consists of around 94,000 clones, approximately 84% of them appearing once. Sequencing used peripheral blood. The receptor source for this set is a man in his sixties with acute or convalescent COVID-19.

In nucleotides, the CDR3 is TGTGCCAGCAGTTACGTAGGGGTGGAGCAGTACTTC. This sequence encodes CASSYVGVEQYF. V gene TRBV6-2 or TRBV6-3 combines with J gene TRBJ2-7; D possibly corresponds to TRBD1 (5 bases). CDR3 length: 12 amino acids. Germline-derived CDR1 and CDR2 are MNHEY and SVGEGT. Deletions cut 2 bases from V and 7 bases from J, with 9 bases between.

The chain joins TRBV7-8 to TRBJ2-1; 10 nucleotides line up with TRBD1. Losses at the gene ends were 3 bases for V and 3 bases for J; bases not matched to a gene: 2. This CDR3 contains 15 residues. The germline V gene has CDR1 SGHVS and CDR2 FQNEAQ. The CDR3 protein is CASSLTGGIYNEQFF. The CDR3 region has the DNA TGTGCCAGCAGCTTGACAGGGGGCATCTACAATGAGCAGTTCTTC.

The rearrangement uses TRBV4-1 and TRBJ1-5; 7 nucleotides align to TRBD1. In germline, CDR1 is MGHRA, CDR2 YSYEKL. The ends lost 2 bases at V and 5 bases at J; junction bases unmatched: 3. The CDR3 sequence is 14 residues long. CDR3 nucleotide sequence: TGCGCCAGCAGCCAAACAGGGGTCGATCAGCCCCAGCATTTT. Its protein product is CASSQTGVDQPQHF.

The rearrangement links TRBV28 to TRBJ1-2; 9 positions match TRBD1. This CDR3 comprises 12 residues. The germline V gene has CDR1 MDHEN and CDR2 SYDVKM. Trimming removed 7 bases from V and 5 bases from J; junction bases left unmatched: 2. CDR3: CASNRGRYGYTF. The CDR3 region has the DNA TGTGCCAGCAACAGGGGGCGGTATGGCTACACCTTC.

Only one count was recorded for this clone. The chain combines TRBV29-1 with TRBJ1-2; TRBD1 matches 9 bases. CDR3 length equals 13 residues. With V trimmed by 4 bases and J by 7 bases, 7 bases remained unmatched. Germline V gene data show CDR1 as SQVTM and CDR2 as ANQGSEA. CDR3 loop: CSVAGTGNAGYTF. In DNA form, the CDR3 reads TGCAGCGTTGCAGGGACAGGGAACGCTGGCTACACCTTC.

The CDR3 bases are TGTGCCAGCAGCCCGGGACAGGGGGTCGATGGCTACACCTTC. Translating it yields CASSPGQGVDGYTF. The chain is built from TRBV5-6 and TRBJ1-2; 11 nucleotides match TRBD1. V shed 4 bases and J 6 bases; nucleotides not matched to a gene: 5. Germline CDR1 SGHDT, CDR2 YYEEEE. There are 14 residues in the CDR3.

The chain employs TRBV6-5 and TRBJ1-1; D is undetermined. Germline values: CDR1 MNHEY, CDR2 SVGAGI. This CDR3 region has 13 residues. Between the trimmed V and J ends, which lost 6 bases and 1 base, there was a span of 9 bases. The CDR3 DNA reads TGTGCCAGCAGAGACGCTAGGAACACTGAAGCTTTCTTT. Translation gives CASRDARNTEAFF.

The chain has TRBV7-8 and TRBJ2-5; possible D gene TRBD1, 7 bases. This CDR3 has 17 residues. Germline CDR1 and CDR2: SGHVS and FQNEAQ. V was pared by 5 bases and J by 5 bases, with 24 bases between. Written as DNA, the CDR3 is TGTGCCAGCAGCGCTCCCCCCTACAGGGGCGGAGGGGAGACCCAGTACTTC. Its translation: CASSAPPYRGGGETQYF.

The CDR3 bases are TGCGCCAGCAGCTTACAGAACACTGAAGCTTTCTTT. Amino acids: CASSLQNTEAFF. The chain carries TRBV5-1 and TRBJ1-1; D is unresolved. Trimming cost V 2 bases and J 1 base, with 3 bases left between them. The germline V gene has CDR1 SGHRS and CDR2 YFSETQ. CDR3 length: 12 amino acids. The variable domain in full, completed from reference TRBV5-1 and TRBJ1-1, reads KAGVTQTPRYLIKTRGQQVTLSCSPISGHRSVSWYQQTPGQGLQFLFEYFSETQRNKGNFPGRFSGRQFSNSRSEMNVSTLELGDSALYLCASSLQNTEAFFGQGTRLTVV.

This clone showed up just a few times. The chain recombines TRBV6-6 with TRBJ2-7; D is unresolved. The V and J ends lost 2 bases and 5 bases respectively, with 13 bases between them. CDR3 length: 14 residues. Germline CDR1 is MNHNY and CDR2 is SVGAGI (reference sequence). CDR3 sequence (DNA): TGTGCCAGCAGTTACGGCGGCACCCCGGACGAGCAGTACTTC. Its protein product is CASSYGGTPDEQYF.

This clone was detected once. V usage is TRBV12-3 or TRBV12-4 and J usage is TRBJ2-1, with unresolved D. The V end was cut by 6 bases, the J end by 8 bases, with 8 bases between. The CDR3 has 11 amino acids. CDR3 residues: CASRQVYEQFF. The CDR3 region has the DNA TGTGCCAGCAGGCAGGTCTATGAGCAGTTCTTC.

In this sample, this clone turned up a few times. The chain links TRBV9 to TRBJ1-5; perhaps TRBD1 as D (6 bases). Between the trimmed V and J ends, which lost 3 bases and 10 bases, there was a span of 23 bases. CDR1 and CDR2 (germline): SGDLS, YYNGEE. The CDR3 has 16 residues. CDR3 in amino acids: CASSETPNREGRPQHF. CDR3 DNA: TGTGCCAGCAGCGAGACCCCCAACAGGGAAGGCAGACCCCAGCATTTT.

This chain joins TRBV3-1 (or the pseudogene TRBV3-2) and TRBJ2-3, with TRBD2 matching over 11 bases. The CDR3 is 14 amino acids. V trimming: 6 bases; J trimming: 1 base; junction bases outside the gene matches: 0. The V gene's germline CDR1 is LGHDT and CDR2 YNNKEL (reference sequence). CDR3 amino acids: CASRTSGGTDTQYF. DNA for the CDR3: TGTGCCAGCAGGACTAGCGGGGGCACAGATACGCAGTATTTT.

The V call is TRBV29-1, the J call TRBJ1-3; D unclear. The germline V and J ends were trimmed by 4 bases and 0 bases, with 10 bases remaining between them. Germline V gene sequence: CDR1 SQVTM, CDR2 ANQGSEA. The CDR3 totals 14 residues. The CDR3, as DNA: TGCAGCGTTGTTACATTTTCCTCTGGAAACACCATATATTTT. Translating it yields CSVVTFSSGNTIYF. Using reference TRBV29-1 and TRBJ1-3 for the parts outside the CDR3, the full variable domain is SAVISQKPSRDICQRGTSLTIQCQVDSQVTMMFWYRQQPGQSLTLIATANQGSEATYESGFVIDKFPISRPNLTFSTLTVSNMSPEDSSIYLCSVVTFSSGNTIYFGEGSWLTVV.

Comment on this clone: The sample has other DNA sequences that encode this CDR3 too. The chain links TRBV6-1 to TRBJ1-1; D unresolved. In germline, CDR1 is MNHNS, CDR2 SASEGT. Trimming took off 1 base at V and 3 bases at J, with 6 bases between the two ends. The CDR3 extends over 13 amino acids. The DNA of the CDR3 is TGTGCCAGCAGTGAAGGCAGATACACTGAAGCTTTCTTT. This gives the protein CASSEGRYTEAFF.

DNA of the CDR3: TGCGCCAGCAGCGCCTCCGGGACAGGGAATGGCTACACCTTC. Translated: CASSASGTGNGYTF. The chain couples TRBV5-1 to TRBJ1-2, with 9 bases lining up with TRBD1. Germline V CDR1 and CDR2: SGHRS, YFSETQ. V gave up 4 bases and J gave up 6 bases; unmatched junction bases: 7. The CDR3 is 14 amino acids.

V gene TRBV5-1 combines with J gene TRBJ1-2; 7 bases match TRBD1. The CDR3 sequence is 17 residues long. V gave up 0 bases and J gave up 1 base; unmatched junction bases: 9. CDR1 and CDR2 (germline): SGHRS, YFSETQ. DNA for the CDR3: TGCGCCAGCAGCTTGGGGGACGGGACAGCCTTTAACTATGGCTACACCTTC. This encodes CASSLGDGTAFNYGYTF.

The rearrangement links TRBV7-2 to TRBJ2-7; possibly TRBD1 for D (6 bases). There are 13 residues in the CDR3. Germline CDR1 is SGHTA and CDR2 is FQGNSA. Between the trimmed V and J ends, which lost 2 bases and 5 bases, there was a span of 10 bases. The CDR3 nucleotides are TGTGCCAGCAGCTTAAAACAGGGACACGAGCAGTACTTC. Encoded protein: CASSLKQGHEQYF.

This sequence joins TRBV30 and TRBJ1-2, with TRBD1 identical over 9 bases. Unmatched junction bases numbered 12, after V lost 0 bases and J lost 10 bases. Per germline, CDR1 GTSNPN and CDR2 SVGIG (reference sequence). CDR3 length equals 15 residues. The CDR3 is CAWSVLGQGWIFYTF. The DNA for the CDR3 is TGTGCCTGGAGTGTATTGGGACAGGGTTGGATCTTCTACACCTTC.

The genes are TRBV9 and TRBJ1-1; D not certain. The germline CDR1 and CDR2 sequences are SGDLS and YYNGEE. Trimming took off 0 bases at V and 3 bases at J, with 3 bases between the two ends. This CDR3 comprises 12 residues. The CDR3 is CASSVADTEAFF. The DNA for the CDR3 is TGTGCCAGCAGCGTAGCGGACACTGAAGCTTTCTTT. The full variable domain, rest sourced from reference TRBV9 and TRBJ1-1, is DSGVTQTPKHLITATGQRVTLRCSPRSGDLSVYWYQQSLDQGLQFLIQYYNGEERAKGNILERFSAQQFPDLHSELNLSSLELGDSALYFCASSVADTEAFFGQGTRLTVV.

This clone was found a few times. V usage is TRBV7-3 and J usage is TRBJ2-1; a possible D gene is TRBD2 (5 bases). This CDR3 is built from 14 residues. CDR1 is SGHTA and CDR2 is FQGTGA in the germline V gene. V gave up 2 bases and J gave up 6 bases, with 11 bases separating them. As DNA, the CDR3 is TGTGCCAGCAGCTTAGCGGGTCCCCTCAATGAGCAGTTCTTC. This codes for CASSLAGPLNEQFF.

The chain combines TRBV9 with TRBJ2-5; TRBD2 aligns across 8 bases. J gave up 3 bases and V 0 bases, and 7 bases lay outside the gene matches. Germline V CDR1 and CDR2: SGDLS, YYNGEE. There are 16 residues in the CDR3. Written as DNA, the CDR3 is TGTGCCAGCAGCGTAGTCCCAGCGGGGGCTGAAGAGACCCAGTACTTC. It codes for CASSVVPAGAEETQYF.

The rearrangement links TRBV9 to TRBJ2-7, with TRBD1 identical over 9 bases. CDR3 length: 15 amino acids. Germline trimming cut 2 bases from V and 7 bases from J; bases unmatched to any gene: 10. Germline V CDR1 and CDR2: SGDLS, YYNGEE. The CDR3 DNA sequence: TGTGCCAGCAGCGTTTACGGACAGGGGTCTACAGAGCAGTACTTC. Its translation: CASSVYGQGSTEQYF. Variable domain in full (rest from reference TRBV9 and TRBJ2-7): DSGVTQTPKHLITATGQRVTLRCSPRSGDLSVYWYQQSLDQGLQFLIQYYNGEERAKGNILERFSAQQFPDLHSELNLSSLELGDSALYFCASSVYGQGSTEQYFGPGTRLTVT.

This sequence joins TRBV6-5 and TRBJ1-2, with 9 bases matching TRBD1. With 6 bases clipped from V and 8 bases from J, the junction kept 7 bases outside the gene matches. This CDR3 has 13 amino acids. The germline gives CDR1 MNHEY, CDR2 SVGAGI. The DNA for the CDR3 is TGTGCCAGCAGCCGCGGGACAGGGTGGGGCTACACCTTC. This translates into CASSRGTGWGYTF.

Remarks on this clone: At the DNA level, this CDR3 is encoded by other sequences in the same sample as well. The rearrangement uses TRBV27 and TRBJ1-1; D is ambiguous. V lost 6 bases, J lost 3 bases, and 11 bases lay in between. CDR1 is MNHEY and CDR2 is SMNVEV in the germline V gene (reference sequence). This CDR3 spans 13 amino acids. This chain's CDR3 is CASSYLMDTEAFF. CDR3 nucleotide sequence: TGTGCCAGCAGCTATCTGATGGACACTGAAGCTTTCTTT.

This rearrangement joins TRBV5-1 to TRBJ1-1; 7 bases map to TRBD1. Germline loops: CDR1 SGHRS, CDR2 YFSETQ. After removal of 2 bases from V and 3 bases from J, the junction contained 7 bases not matched to a gene. CDR3 length: 15 residues. As DNA, the CDR3 is TGCGCCAGCAGCTTACAGGGAAGGGGGCACACTGAAGCTTTCTTT. Protein product: CASSLQGRGHTEAFF.

V usage is TRBV30 and J usage is TRBJ2-7; TRBD1 is a possible D gene (5 bases). This CDR3 contains 15 residues. Per the germline V gene, CDR1 is GTSNPN and CDR2 is SVGIG (reference sequence). Trimming removed 0 bases from V and 2 bases from J, with 14 bases in between. The CDR3 region has the DNA TGTGCCTGGAGTGTAAATTTTAGGGGAACCTACGAGCAGTACTTC. Translated: CAWSVNFRGTYEQYF. The complete variable domain, with remaining parts taken from reference TRBV30 and TRBJ2-7, reads SQTIHQWPATLVQPVGSPLSLECTVEGTSNPNLYWYRQAAGRGLQLLFYSVGIGQISSEVPQNLSASRPQDRQFILSSKKLLLSDSGFYLCAWSVNFRGTYEQYFGPGTRLTVT.

The table lists this clone with a count of one. This sequence joins TRBV5-1 and TRBJ2-1; 9 bases fit TRBD1. The CDR3 has 15 residues. Looked up from germline, CDR1 is SGHRS and CDR2 is YFSETQ. The V and J ends lost 4 bases and 3 bases, in that order; junction bases with no gene match: 5. CDR3 bases: TGCGCCAGCAGCATCGGGGACAGGGTCTACAATGAGCAGTTCTTC. It translates to CASSIGDRVYNEQFF.